A selection of T cell receptor beta chains follows, all from one sample in a study of cytomegalovirus exposure and HLA in healthy donors. The data were produced by immunoSEQ multiplex PCR, yet TCRdb's version contains in-frame clones alone and is incomplete. Of 150,000 to 250,000 clones in the sample, 65% to 80% were seen once. Sequences were obtained from PBMCs. These receptors all stem from a woman between 25 and 40 years old in good health and CMV-seropositive. CDR3s include the opening cysteine and the closing phenylalanine or tryptophan. The D gene is left open where the match is weak. Clone size is shown for a subset of rows, as once, few, many or a class of expanded clone.

V gene,clone size,D gene,J gene,CDR3 DNA,CDR3 protein
TRBV4-1,once,NA,TRBJ2-7,TGCGCCAGCAGCCAGACCCCCTCGGGGTCCTACGAGCAGTACTTC,CASSQTPSGSYEQYF
TRBV4-1,NA,TRBD1,TRBJ1-2,TGCGCCAGCAGCCAAGATCCCCCGGGACAGGGGGCACTTGGCTACACCTTC,CASSQDPPGQGALGYTF
TRBV30,NA,NA,TRBJ2-1,TGTGCCTGGAGTGTCCTCCGGGACTCGCCCAATGAGCAGTTCTTC,CAWSVLRDSPNEQFF
TRBV29-1,NA,NA,TRBJ1-5,TGCAGCGTTGCAGATTACTACAATCAGCCCCAGCATTTT,CSVADYYNQPQHF
TRBV15,NA,NA,TRBJ1-2,TGTGCCACCACGGAGGGTCGGAACTATGGCTACACCTTC,CATTEGRNYGYTF
TRBV7-7,NA,TRBD2,TRBJ2-3,TGTGCCAGCAGCTTAGGACTAGCGGACCTAGATACGCAGTATTTT,CASSLGLADLDTQYF
TRBV6-1,once,TRBD1,TRBJ2-1,TGTGCCAGCGAACGGGACAGGGGGCCTGGTGAGCAGTTCTTC,CASERDRGPGEQFF
TRBV15,NA,NA,TRBJ2-7,TGTGCCACCAGCAGAGGGCGGGGCGGCGAGCAGTACTTC,CATSRGRGGEQYF
TRBV5-1,NA,TRBD1,TRBJ1-2,TGCGCCAGCAGCTTACCGAGACAGGGTTCGGATGGCTACACCTTC,CASSLPRQGSDGYTF
TRBV6-5,NA,NA,TRBJ2-2,TGTGCCAGCAGTTACGCCGCCTCCGGCGGGGAGCTGTTTTTT,CASSYAASGGELFF
TRBV19,NA,TRBD1,TRBJ1-2,TGTGCCAGTAGTCGGGACAGTAACTATGGCTACACCTTC,CASSRDSNYGYTF
TRBV2,NA,TRBD1,TRBJ2-7,TGTGCCAGCAGCACCGGACAGGGGGCCCTCTACGAGCAGTACTTC,CASSTGQGALYEQYF
TRBV4-3,NA,NA,TRBJ2-3,TGCGCCAGCAGCCTTGACAGTACGACGCAGTATTTT,CASSLDSTTQYF
TRBV7-8,NA,NA,TRBJ1-3,TGTGCCAGCAGCTTAGGGCAGGGGCCTGGAAACACCATATATTTT,CASSLGQGPGNTIYF
TRBV7-9,NA,TRBD2,TRBJ2-3,TGTGCCAGCAGCCGGGGACTAGCGGGAAGCACAGATACGCAGTATTTT,CASSRGLAGSTDTQYF
TRBV5-1,NA,TRBD2,TRBJ2-1,TGCGCCAGCAGCACCCGGACTAGCGCGACCTACAATGAGCAGTTCTTC,CASSTRTSATYNEQFF
TRBV7-2,few,TRBD1,TRBJ1-2,TGTGCCAGCAGCCCGGACAGGGTCGATGGCTACACCTTC,CASSPDRVDGYTF
TRBV6-5,NA,TRBD1,TRBJ1-2,TGTGCCAGCAGGCCCGGGACAGTAAGCGGCTACACCTTC,CASRPGTVSGYTF
TRBV5-1,NA,NA,TRBJ2-2,TGCGCCAGCAGCGAGGCCTCCCTAGACACCGGGGAGCTGTTTTTT,CASSEASLDTGELFF
TRBV30,few,NA,TRBJ2-7,TGTGCCTGGAGTGGGATATCTGAGGGGTACTTC,CAWSGISEGYF
TRBV14,NA,TRBD2,TRBJ2-7,TGTGCCAGCAGCCTTAGCGGGGGGCTCTCCTACGAGCAGTACTTC,CASSLSGGLSYEQYF
TRBV10-3,NA,TRBD1,TRBJ1-5,TGTGCCATCAGCGAGGGACAGGCGAGCAATCAGCCCCAGCATTTT,CAISEGQASNQPQHF
TRBV19,NA,NA,TRBJ1-5,TGTGCCAGCCAACGAGGGCTCAGCAATCAGCCCCAGCATTTT,CASQRGLSNQPQHF
TRBV7-8,NA,NA,TRBJ2-2,TGTGCCAGCAGCTTAGCAGGAAGGGGAGGCGGGGAGCTGTTTTTT,CASSLAGRGGGELFF
TRBV6-6,NA,TRBD2,TRBJ2-7,TGTGCCAGCAGATCACTAGCGGGAGTTGGGGACGAGCAGTACTTC,CASRSLAGVGDEQYF
TRBV27,NA,NA,TRBJ1-2,TGTGCCAGCAAGCCTGGAGCAGAATATGGCTACACCTTC,CASKPGAEYGYTF
TRBV11-2,NA,TRBD1,TRBJ2-3,TGTGCCAGCAATACCGGGACAGGGGACACAGATACGCAGTATTTT,CASNTGTGDTDTQYF
TRBV7-8,NA,NA,TRBJ1-5,TGTGCCAGCAGCTTAGGAGTCAAACAGCCCCAGCATTTT,CASSLGVKQPQHF
TRBV5-1,NA,NA,TRBJ1-3,TGCGCCAGCTCACGAGTAGGGGAAACTGGAAACACCATATATTTT,CASSRVGETGNTIYF
TRBV11-3,NA,TRBD1,TRBJ2-2,TGTGCCAGCAGCACCCTTACCGGGACAGAGGGGATCGCCGGGGAGCTGTTTTTT,CASSTLTGTEGIAGELFF
TRBV7-9,NA,NA,TRBJ1-6,TGTGCCAGCAGACTCGGACAGACAAATTCACCCCTCCACTTT,CASRLGQTNSPLHF